Described below is a single T cell receptor (beta chain) sequence and its context. What it binds is not known. The CDR3 is made up of 13 amino acids. Per germline, CDR1 LGHDT and CDR2 YNNKEL (reference sequence). V was pared by 1 base and J by 4 bases, with 8 bases between. With a J-beta primer mix and a sample-barcoded 5' primer, a second PCR ran roughly 6 to 11 cycles. Each CDR3 protein gets one entry after TCRdb re-called the 5' RACE reads with MiXCR. This table has more than 500,000 distinct CDR3 sequences, approximately 27% appearing once. Healthy Caucasian individuals from Russia aged about 6 to 95 were enrolled as donors. These data belong to a study of blood T cells in healthy people across ages. In the study overall: When template switching was applied, about one barcoded beta molecule was captured per two T cells. Study-wide results and caveats: Total diversity from one million sequenced T cells was likely underestimated. Naive and antigen-experienced cells could not be conclusively compared, given unsorted PBMCs.

This clonotype was obtained from a woman in her sixties or seventies in good health. V usage is TRBV3-1 and J usage is TRBJ2-7, with D unresolved. Sequencing used blood. CDR3 sequence reads: CASSQAGQYEQYF. CDR3 DNA sequence: TGTGCCAGCAGCCAAGCGGGCCAATACGAGCAGTACTTC.